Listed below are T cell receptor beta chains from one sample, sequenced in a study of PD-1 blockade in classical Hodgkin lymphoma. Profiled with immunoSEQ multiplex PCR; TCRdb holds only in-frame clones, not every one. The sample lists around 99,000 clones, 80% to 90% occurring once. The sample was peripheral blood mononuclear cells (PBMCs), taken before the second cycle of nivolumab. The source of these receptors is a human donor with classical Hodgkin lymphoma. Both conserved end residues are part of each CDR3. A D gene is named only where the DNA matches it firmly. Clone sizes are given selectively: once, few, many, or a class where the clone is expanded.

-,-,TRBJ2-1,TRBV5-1,CASSRDNYNEQFF
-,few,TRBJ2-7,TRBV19,CASSSQGRVAGESYEQYF
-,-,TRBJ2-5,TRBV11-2,CASSLEWETQYF
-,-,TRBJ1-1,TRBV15,CATSRVGGGNTEAFF
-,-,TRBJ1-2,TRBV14,CASSPKVGLGYTF
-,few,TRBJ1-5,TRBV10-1,CASSAGSSNQPQHF
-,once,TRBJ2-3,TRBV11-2,CASSFSTDTDTQYF
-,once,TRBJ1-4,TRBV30,CAWSQRQGGEKLFF
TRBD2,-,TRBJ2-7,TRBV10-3,CAISGPAGGPSYEQYF
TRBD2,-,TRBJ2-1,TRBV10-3,CAISGLVPNEQFF
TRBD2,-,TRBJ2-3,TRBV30,CAWSRAGGYRDTQYF
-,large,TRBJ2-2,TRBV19,CASRTYTGELFF
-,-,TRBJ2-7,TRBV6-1,CASIQREYEQYF
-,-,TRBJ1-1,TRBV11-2,CASSLGWGRRESEAFF
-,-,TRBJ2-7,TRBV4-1,CASSPPQRSSYEQYF
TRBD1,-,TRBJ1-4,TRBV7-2,CASSLSVRDRGKLFF
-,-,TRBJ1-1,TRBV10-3,CASRLNTEAFF
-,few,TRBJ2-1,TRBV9,CASSVVGSSYNEQFF
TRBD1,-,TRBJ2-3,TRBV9,CASSTRQGATDTQYF
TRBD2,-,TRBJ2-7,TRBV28,CASRASTSGNYEQYF
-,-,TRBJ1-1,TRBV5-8,CASSPGYTEAFF
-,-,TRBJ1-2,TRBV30,CAWSMGGHGYTF
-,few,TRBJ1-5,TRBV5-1,CASSLDGRNQPQHF
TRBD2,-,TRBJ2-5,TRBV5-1,CASSFGTSGSRETQYF
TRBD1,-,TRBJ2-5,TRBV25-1,CASRGDRGSQETQYF
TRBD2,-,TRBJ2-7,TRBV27,CASSLRTSGTWLEQYF
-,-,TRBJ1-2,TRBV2,CASTLTGHYGYTF
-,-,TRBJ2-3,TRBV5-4,CASSLWGAGTDTQYF
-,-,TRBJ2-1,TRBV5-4,CASSLGGPTSYNEQFF
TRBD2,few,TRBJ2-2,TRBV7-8,CASSLAGVRGTGELFF
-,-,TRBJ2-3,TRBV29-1,CSACGVEDTQYF
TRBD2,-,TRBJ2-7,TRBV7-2,CASSPPRGSGRVSEQYF
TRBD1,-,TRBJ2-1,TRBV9,CASSVLSGQVYNEQFF
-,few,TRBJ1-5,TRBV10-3,CAISGTDSNQPQHF
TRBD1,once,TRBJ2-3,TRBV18,CASSLRTGATDTQYF
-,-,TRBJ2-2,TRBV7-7,CASTNQAEGNTGELFF
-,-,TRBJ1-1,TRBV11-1,CASSNSTRSNTEAFF
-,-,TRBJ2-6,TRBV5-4,CASSRDPSGANVLTF
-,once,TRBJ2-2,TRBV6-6,CASSSPTGELFF
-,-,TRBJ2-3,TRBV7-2,CASSLGSTDTQYF
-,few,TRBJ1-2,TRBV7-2,CASRLGGGRDGYTF
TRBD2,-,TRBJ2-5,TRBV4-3,CASSARLAGGGETQYF
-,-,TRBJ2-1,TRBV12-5,CASGQGSQSGPIPGEQFF
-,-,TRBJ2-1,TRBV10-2,CASSEPLGAYNEQFF
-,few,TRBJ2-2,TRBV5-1,CASSYPGRDSTGELFF
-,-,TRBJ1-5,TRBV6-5,CASSTLQGNQPQHF
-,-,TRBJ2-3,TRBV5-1,CASSLGRRTGTDTQYF
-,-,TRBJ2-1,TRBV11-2,CASSLGTASGEQFF
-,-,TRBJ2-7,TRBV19,CASSSSPGSGEQYF
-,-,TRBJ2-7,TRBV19,CASSAGPSYEQYF
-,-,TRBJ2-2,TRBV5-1,CASSSQGTYTGELFF